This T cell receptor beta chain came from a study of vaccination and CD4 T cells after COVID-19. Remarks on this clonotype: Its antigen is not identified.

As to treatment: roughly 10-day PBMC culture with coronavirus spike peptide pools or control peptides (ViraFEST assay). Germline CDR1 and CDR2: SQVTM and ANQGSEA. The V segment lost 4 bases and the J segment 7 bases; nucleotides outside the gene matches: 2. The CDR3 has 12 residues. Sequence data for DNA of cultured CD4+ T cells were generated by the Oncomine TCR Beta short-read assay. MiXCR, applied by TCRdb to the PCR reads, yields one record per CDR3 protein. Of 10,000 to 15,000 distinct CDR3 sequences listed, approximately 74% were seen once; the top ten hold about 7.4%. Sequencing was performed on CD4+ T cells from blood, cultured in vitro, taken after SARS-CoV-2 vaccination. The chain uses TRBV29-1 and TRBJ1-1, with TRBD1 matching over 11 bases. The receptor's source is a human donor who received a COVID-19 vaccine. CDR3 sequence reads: CSVVGQGVEAFF. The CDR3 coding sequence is TGCAGCGTTGTGGGACAGGGGGTTGAAGCTTTCTTT.